This TCR beta chain was profiled in a study of graft-versus-host responses after intestinal transplantation (dated by TCRdb to about 2021). The study in broad terms: Multivisceral, liver-intestinal, or isolated intestinal transplants were received by the recipients. Anti-thymocyte globulin induction was given to all recipients, followed by maintenance tacrolimus and steroids for approximately three years. After intestinal transplantation, graft-versus-host and host-versus-graft alloreactive T cell clones were followed in the graft, circulation and bone marrow using bulk TCR-beta CDR3 sequencing. To identify alloreactive clones, pre-transplant mixed lymphocyte reaction products were sequenced and then compared with unstimulated pre-transplant donor and recipient T cells. The cohort enrolled 20 to 30 intestinal transplant recipients, one of whom was a retransplant, and a few patients without pretransplant specimens were excluded. A peak of at least 4% donor T cells among recipient peripheral blood mononuclear cells was the definition used for donor T cell macrochimerism. Samples from a few later patients were sequenced in-house on an Illumina MiSeq with MiXCR processing rather than by the commercial service.

Of note for this clone: The antigen it binds to is not known. Per-base qualities were not stored, and no clone one base away is much larger.

The CDR3, from cysteine to phenylalanine, totals 14 residues. The retained sequence is limited to the CDR3, 42 bases, with the frame set at the first base. The junction carries 12 bases between V and J, which are trimmed by 1 base and 7 bases respectively. The germline V gene (reference sequence) supplies CDR1 SGHNT and CDR2 YYREEE. This specimen's time point label, interpreted: cells obtained before transplantation from donor or recipient. CD3+CD4+ and CD3+CD8+ populations were FACS-sorted from unstimulated pre-transplant donor and recipient cells taken from spleen or lymph nodes. Points the paper makes about the study in general: The conclusions were limited by the relatively low number and heterogeneity of the intestinal transplant patients. In patients with donor T cell macrochimerism, the allografts had high GvH to HvG T cell clonal ratios. GvH clones turned up in recipient bone marrow, with some appearing earlier in ileal mucosa or blood, a pattern consistent with an intestinal mucosal origin. Early after transplant, peak levels of circulating GvH clones were associated with declines in HvG clones.

Receptor amplification or capture employed the immunoSEQ multiplex PCR assay. For most patients, genomic DNA was isolated with the Qiagen DNeasy Blood and Tissue Kit and shipped frozen to Adaptive Biotechnologies for TCR sequencing. For most patients, genomic DNA was subjected to high-throughput TCR-beta CDR3 sequencing by Adaptive Biotechnologies. The original methods were these. Adaptive's ImmunoSEQ software was the source of the TCR sequencing data for around 20 patients, while three other patients were processed with MiXCR and VDJtools. To correct CD4 versus CD8 sorting errors, any sequence found in both subsets at a frequency ratio below 5:1 was removed. CDR3 nucleotide sequences shared between donor and recipient were removed because their origin could not be assigned. Alloreactive clones required at least 2-fold expansion over unstimulated cells and minimum CFSE-low frequency of 0.002% (template counts) or 0.001% (read counts). Clones were considered mappable if detected in sequenced pre-transplant spleen, lymph node, or MLR CFSE-low populations of the donor or recipient. The cumulative frequency of alloreactive clones was calculated as a percentage of all sequences, weighted by copy number. TCRdb's version of the immuneACCESS table is confined to in-frame rearrangements and falls short of the full clone set. An unresolved V gene accounts for under half of the shortfall where checked; the remainder is of unknown origin. The V and J calls and clone size are taken from that table; D and trimming were inferred from the DNA. The table for this sample lists 100,000 or so clones; approximately 95% of them were counted only once. The ten most abundant clones make up 1% to 1.4% of the sample.

This sequence was found in a human donor who was the organ donor for an intestinal transplant. The sample was unstimulated CD8+ T cells sorted from spleen or lymph node cells, taken before transplant. The chain couples TRBV5-4 to TRBJ2-1, with TRBD1 tentatively as D gene (7 bases match). DNA sequence: TGTGCCAGCAGCTTGCGGAGGGGGCCGAATGAGCAGTTCTTC. This yields the protein CASSLRRGPNEQFF.